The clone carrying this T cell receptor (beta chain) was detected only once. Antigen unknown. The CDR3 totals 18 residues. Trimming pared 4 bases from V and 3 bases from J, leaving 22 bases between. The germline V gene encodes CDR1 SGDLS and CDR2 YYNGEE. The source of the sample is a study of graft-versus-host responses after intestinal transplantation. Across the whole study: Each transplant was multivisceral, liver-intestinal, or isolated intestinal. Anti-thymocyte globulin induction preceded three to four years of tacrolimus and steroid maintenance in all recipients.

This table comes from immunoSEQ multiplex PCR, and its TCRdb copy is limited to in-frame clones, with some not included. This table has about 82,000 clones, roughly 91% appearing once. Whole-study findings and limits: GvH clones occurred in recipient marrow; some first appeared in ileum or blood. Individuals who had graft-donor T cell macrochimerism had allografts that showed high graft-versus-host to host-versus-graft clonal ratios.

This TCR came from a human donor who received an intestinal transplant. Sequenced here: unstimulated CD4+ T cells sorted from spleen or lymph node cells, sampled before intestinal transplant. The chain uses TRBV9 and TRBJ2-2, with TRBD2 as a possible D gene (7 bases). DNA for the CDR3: TGTGCCAGCAGCACCCAAAGGGGGGGGCGAGTTGACACCGGGGAGCTGTTTTTT. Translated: CASSTQRGGRVDTGELFF.